One sample yielded the 26 T cell receptor beta chains listed below, sequenced in a study of T cells in Graves' hyperthyroidism and ophthalmopathy. Amplified TCR beta CDR3 regions derived from RNA transcripts. In the first-round RT-PCR of the TCR CDR3, the HTBI primer set was used. TCRdb re-called the multiplex PCR reads with MiXCR, one entry per CDR3 protein. The sample gives roughly 700,000 distinct CDR3 sequences, 11% to 15% of which show up once; about a tenth is in the top ten. Material: blood. The origin of the receptors is a woman aged 18-35 years with Graves' hyperthyroidism.

This clonotype came up a few times. The genes are TRBV10-3 and TRBJ2-5, with D hard to call. The CDR3 length is 12 residues. V shed 5 bases and J shed 4 bases, with 8 bases lying between them. Germline lookup yields CDR1 ENHRY and CDR2 SYGVKD. The CDR3 sequence is CAISPETETQYF. The CDR3 nucleotides are TGTGCCATCAGTCCAGAGACAGAGACCCAGTACTTC.

This clonotype was seen repeatedly, ten times or more. This sequence joins TRBV30 and TRBJ2-7; D is uncertain. Trimming shortened V by 0 bases and J by 0 bases, and 3 bases separated the two germline ends. The germline gives CDR1 GTSNPN, CDR2 SVGIG (reference sequence). The CDR3 extends over 12 amino acids. The CDR3 DNA follows: TGTGCCTGGAGTGTAAGCTCCTACGAGCAGTACTTC. This translates into CAWSVSSYEQYF.

This clonotype has only a few counts. One junction end disagrees with the germline gene, perhaps due to a read error. The V call is TRBV7-2, the J call TRBJ1-1; D is unresolved. CDR3 length: 15 amino acids. CDR1 is SGHTA, CDR2 FQGNSA, per germline. This CDR3 is CASSLVGFLNTEAFF. The CDR3 nucleotides are TGTGCCAGCAGCTTAGTGGGGTTTCTGAATACTGAAGCTTTCTTT.

This clonotype was seen only a few times. The rearrangement joins TRBV7-3 to TRBJ2-1, with D possibly being TRBD2 (5 bases). V lost 8 bases, J lost 0 bases, and 8 bases lay in between. There are 13 residues in the CDR3. Germline V gene sequence: CDR1 SGHTA, CDR2 FQGTGA. The CDR3 is CASQRGSYNEQFF. CDR3 nucleotides: TGTGCCAGCCAACGGGGCTCCTACAATGAGCAGTTCTTC.

Points on this clonotype: A single base separates this from a much larger clone, so it may be a read error. The CDR3 DNA is TGTGCCAGCAGCCGCCACAATGAGCAGTACTTC. Residues: CASSRHNEQYF. V usage is TRBV3-1 and J usage is TRBJ2-1; no reliable D call. The DNA matches TRBJ2-7 better at its end, which makes the J call doubtful. Germline lookup yields CDR1 LGHDT and CDR2 YNNKEL (reference sequence). The CDR3 has 11 residues.

This clonotype was counted at least ten times. The chain employs TRBV18 and TRBJ1-5, with D maybe TRBD1 (6 bases). Trimming stripped 5 bases from V and 2 bases from J, with 13 bases between. CDR1 and CDR2 from the germline V gene are KGHSH and LQKENI. The CDR3 spans 15 residues. This CDR3 reads CASSSGVLGNQPQHF. The DNA for the CDR3 is TGTGCCAGCTCATCAGGGGTATTGGGCAATCAGCCCCAGCATTTT.

This clonotype was found many times. This chain connects TRBV7-9 to TRBJ1-1; D remains ambiguous. The CDR3 is 13 residues long. V lost 5 bases and J 1 base, leaving 8 bases between the germline ends. Germline CDR1 reads SEHNR; CDR2 reads FQNEAQ (reference sequence). The CDR3 sequence is CASSPPENTEAFF. Here the CDR3 DNA reads TGTGCCAGCAGCCCCCCAGAGAACACTGAAGCTTTCTTT. The variable domain in full, completed from reference TRBV7-9 and TRBJ1-1, reads DTGVSQNPRHKITKRGQNVTFRCDPISEHNRLYWYRQTLGQGPEFLTYFQNEAQLEKSRLLSDRFSAERPKGSFSTLEIQRTEQGDSAMYLCASSPPENTEAFFGQGTRLTVV.

In regard to this clonotype: This may stem from a read error, because a much larger clone lies one nucleotide away. Since the CDR3 does not end with the conserved phenylalanine or tryptophan, this likely comes from a read error. This rearrangement joins TRBV9 to TRBJ2-1; TRBD1 might be the D (5 bases). The CDR3 length is 15 residues. Looked up from germline, CDR1 is SGDLS and CDR2 is YYNGEE. Trimming removed 4 bases at V and 0 bases at J, with 11 bases between. The CDR3 spells CASSSDSRSYNEQFI. CDR3 sequence (DNA): TGTGCCAGCAGCTCCGACAGCCGCTCCTACAATGAGCAGTTCATC.

At least ten counts were recorded for this clonotype. The rearrangement joins TRBV20-1 to TRBJ2-3, with 8 bases identical to TRBD2. With 3 bases clipped from V and 1 base from J, the junction kept 3 bases outside the gene matches. CDR3 length equals 14 residues. Germline V lookup: CDR1 DFQATT, CDR2 SNEGSKA (reference sequence). CDR3 protein: CSASGRAGTDTQYF. CDR3 nucleotides: TGCAGTGCTAGCGGGAGGGCCGGCACAGATACGCAGTATTTT.

The chain joins TRBV6-2 or TRBV6-3 to TRBJ2-1; TRBD1 matches at 7 bases. CDR1 is MNHEY, CDR2 SVGEGT, per germline. V shed 7 bases, J shed 9 bases, and the junction held 9 bases outside the gene matches. The CDR3 is 13 residues long. The CDR3 loop reads CASTLTGYGEQFF. Written as DNA, the CDR3 is TGTGCCAGCACCCTGACAGGGTACGGTGAGCAGTTCTTC.

This clonotype occurred many times. The chain joins TRBV7-2 to TRBJ1-5; D is ambiguous. Deletions cut 2 bases from V and 0 bases from J, with 8 bases between. The germline CDR1 and CDR2 sequences are SGHTA and FQGNSA. The CDR3 extends over 15 amino acids. CDR3 nucleotides: TGTGCCAGCAGCTTATGGACGGGTAGCAATCAGCCCCAGCATTTT. Translating it yields CASSLWTGSNQPQHF. Based on the CDR3 plus reference TRBV7-2 and TRBJ1-5, the full variable domain is GAGVSQSPSNKVTEKGKDVELRCDPISGHTALYWYRQSLGQGLEFLIYFQGNSAPDKSGLPSDRFSAERTGGSVSTLTIQRTQQEDSAVYLCASSLWTGSNQPQHFGDGTRLSIL.

This clonotype appeared a few times. The chain carries TRBV19 and TRBJ1-5; D perhaps matches TRBD1 (5 bases). CDR3 length: 14 amino acids. The germline V gene encodes CDR1 LNHDA and CDR2 SQIVND (reference sequence). Trimming shortened V by 1 base and J by 3 bases, and 7 bases separated the two germline ends. The CDR3 protein is CASSIGTINQPQHF. Written as DNA, the CDR3 is TGTGCCAGTAGTATAGGGACAATCAATCAGCCCCAGCATTTT.

The chain joins TRBV19 to TRBJ2-3; D remains ambiguous. The CDR3 is made up of 14 amino acids. Trimming shortened V by 4 bases and J by 1 base, and 9 bases separated the two germline ends. Germline V gene data show CDR1 as LNHDA and CDR2 as SQIVND (reference sequence). The CDR3: CASSNREGTDTQYF. The CDR3 DNA reads as TGTGCCAGTAGTAATAGAGAGGGCACAGATACGCAGTATTTT.

This clonotype was observed a handful of times. This rearrangement joins TRBV27 to TRBJ1-6, with D hard to call. This CDR3 spans 14 amino acids. The ends were cut back, 7 bases at V and 0 bases at J, with 7 bases in the middle. The germline gives CDR1 MNHEY, CDR2 SMNVEV (reference sequence). CDR3 loop: CASKEGSYNSPLHF. The CDR3 DNA reads as TGTGCCAGCAAGGAGGGCTCCTATAATTCACCCCTCCACTTT.

The rearrangement uses TRBV20-1 and TRBJ2-7, with D possibly matching TRBD1 (5 bases). Germline CDR1 and CDR2: DFQATT and SNEGSKA (reference sequence). Trimming stripped 0 bases from V and 3 bases from J, with 18 bases between. The CDR3 runs to 16 residues. The CDR3 loop is CSAREGPLVGDYEQYF. In DNA form, the CDR3 reads TGCAGTGCTAGAGAGGGGCCCTTAGTTGGGGACTACGAGCAGTACTTC.

The sample holds many counts of this clonotype. This chain links TRBV18 with TRBJ1-5; 9 nucleotides line up with TRBD1. Per germline, CDR1 KGHSH and CDR2 LQKENI. V trimming: 6 bases; J trimming: 4 bases; junction bases outside the gene matches: 7. This CDR3 region has 15 residues. As DNA, the CDR3 is TGTGCCAGCTCCCTCTGGACAGGGGAGAATCAGCCCCAGCATTTT. Residues: CASSLWTGENQPQHF.

This clonotype appeared many times. This rearrangement joins TRBV15 to TRBJ2-3; maybe TRBD2 (5 bases). Germline assignment: CDR1 LNHNV and CDR2 YYDKDF (reference sequence). The length of the CDR3 is 17 residues. V lost 2 bases to trimming and J lost 0 bases, with 15 bases between them. The CDR3 loop reads CATSRSSSRTSTDTQYF. CDR3 sequence (DNA): TGTGCCACCAGCAGATCTTCGTCGCGGACTAGCACAGATACGCAGTATTTT.

V usage is TRBV2 and J usage is TRBJ2-3, with no clear D. V was pared by 7 bases and J by 1 base, with 15 bases between. The germline V gene has CDR1 SNHLY and CDR2 FYNNEI. CDR3 length: 15 amino acids. The CDR3: CASKDRAPGTDTQYF. In nucleotides, the CDR3 is TGTGCCAGCAAAGATCGGGCCCCCGGCACAGATACGCAGTATTTT.

The genes are TRBV15 and TRBJ2-7, with 8 nucleotides matching TRBD2. The CDR3 spans 16 residues. Trimming cost V 0 bases and J 3 bases; bases outside gene matches: 7. Germline V gives CDR1 LNHNV, CDR2 YYDKDF (reference sequence). The CDR3 nucleotides are TGTGCCACCAGCAGAGATCAAGGGACTAGGGTCTACGAGCAGTACTTC. The encoded protein is CATSRDQGTRVYEQYF.

Ten or more counts support this clonotype. The gene calls are TRBV5-8 and TRBJ1-1, with TRBD1 matching over 8 bases. The V segment lost 0 bases and the J segment 0 bases; nucleotides outside the gene matches: 7. Per germline, CDR1 SGHTS and CDR2 YDEGEE. The CDR3 is made up of 17 amino acids. In DNA form, the CDR3 reads TGTGCCAGCAGCTTGGTACTAGGGACAGGCATGAACACTGAAGCTTTCTTT. Its protein is CASSLVLGTGMNTEAFF.

This clonotype occurred many times. The J gene is TRBJ1-5, the V gene TRBV3-1, with D maybe TRBD1 (5 bases). The CDR3 runs 12 residues. V lost 4 bases to trimming and J lost 6 bases, with 7 bases between them. Germline CDR1 LGHDT, CDR2 YNNKEL (reference sequence). CDR3 residues: CASSRGGQPQHF. For the CDR3, the DNA is TGTGCCAGCAGCCGCGGGGGTCAGCCCCAGCATTTT.

This clonotype was recorded only once. V and J are TRBV19 and TRBJ1-1; maybe TRBD1 (5 bases). The V gene's germline CDR1 is LNHDA and CDR2 SQIVND (reference sequence). Trimming cost V 6 bases and J 6 bases, with 17 bases left between them. CDR3 length: 14 amino acids. The CDR3 DNA is TGTGCCAGTAGCCTTTCCCAGGGACCCTCTGAAGCTTTCTTT. This sequence encodes CASSLSQGPSEAFF.

The chain uses TRBV7-8 and TRBJ2-7, with 11 bases identical to TRBD2. The V and J ends lost 6 bases and 5 bases, in that order; junction bases with no gene match: 12. Per the germline V gene, CDR1 is SGHVS and CDR2 is FQNEAQ. The CDR3 has 16 amino acids. The CDR3 nucleotides read TGTGCCAGCAGACTAGGGAGAACTAGCGGGAGACACGAGCAGTACTTC. As protein: CASRLGRTSGRHEQYF.

At least ten counts were recorded for this clonotype. The chain is built from TRBV29-1 and TRBJ2-3, with D possibly matching TRBD2 (6 bases). The CDR3 is 13 residues long. The V end lost 2 bases, the J end lost 6 bases, and 12 bases lay between the germline ends. The V gene's germline CDR1 is SQVTM and CDR2 ANQGSEA. CDR3 sequence reads: CSVERLEGDTQYF. The CDR3 DNA reads TGCAGCGTTGAACGACTAGAAGGCGATACGCAGTATTTT.

In its sample, this clonotype was seen a few times. V usage is TRBV3-1 and J usage is TRBJ2-1; TRBD2 aligns across 9 bases. Germline V CDR1 and CDR2: LGHDT, YNNKEL (reference sequence). The CDR3 covers 16 residues. V trimming: 3 bases; J trimming: 12 bases; junction bases outside the gene matches: 15. The CDR3 sequence is CASSQILAGARRGQFF. The CDR3 DNA follows: TGTGCCAGCAGCCAGATATTAGCGGGAGCACGACGCGGGCAGTTCTTC.

This clonotype occurred many times. The chain combines TRBV20-1 with TRBJ1-1; 8 bases map to TRBD1. The germline V gene has CDR1 DFQATT and CDR2 SNEGSKA (reference sequence). Trimming took 4 bases from V and 0 from J; bases not matched to a gene: 22. The CDR3 runs 20 residues. For the CDR3, the DNA is TGCAGTGCTAAACGCCCCCAGGCTTGGACAGGGTGGGAGTTGAACACTGAAGCTTTCTTT. Translation gives CSAKRPQAWTGWELNTEAFF.